This paragraph reports one TCR beta chain. The antigen it recognizes is unknown. An end of the junction does not agree with germline; a read error may underlie this. The CDR3 covers 13 residues, taking in both the cysteine and the phenylalanine. Only CDR3 DNA is held: 39 bases, read in frame from base 1. The sample comes from a study of OX40 agonist ivuxolimab in advanced cancers. Notes on the research overall: The costimulatory receptor OX40 (CD134) was targeted by ivuxolimab, a fully human IgG2 agonistic monoclonal antibody. Intravenous ivuxolimab was administered to patients every 2 weeks at six dose levels: 0.01, 0.1, 0.3, 1.5, 3 and 10 mg/kg. Of the 50 to 55 dose-escalation patients, hepatocellular carcinoma was present in about 20, melanoma in around 15, renal cell carcinoma in 9 and head and neck cancer in 9. In the dose-escalation cohort, over 65% of patients were male, and the mean age was approximately 60 years, with a range of roughly 23 to 85. Prior anti-PD-1, anti-PD-L1 or anti-CTLA-4 therapy was permitted, and about two fifths of dose-escalation patients had received checkpoint inhibitors. Partial responses were achieved by three dose-escalation patients, of whom one had hepatocellular carcinoma and two had cutaneous melanoma. Peripheral TCRbeta sequencing aimed to test whether ivuxolimab altered TCR sequence diversity and caused clonal T-cell expansion. The monotherapy dose-escalation portion (N of about 50 patients) of the phase I ivuxolimab trial is reported in the paper.

Patients with autoimmune disease history or receiving systemic immunosuppression were excluded from the trial. Peripheral blood for TCR sequencing was collected from all dose cohorts at baseline, on cycle 4 day 1, and on cycle 7 day 1. Samples came from an open-label, multicenter, first-in-human phase I dose-escalation trial of ivuxolimab. Adults with locally advanced or metastatic head and neck squamous cell, hepatocellular, melanoma or renal cell carcinoma were enrolled in the trial. Before TCR sequencing, CD4+ T cells and CD8+ T cells from peripheral blood were sorted into separate populations. Genomic DNA was isolated from the sorted cells so that the TCRbeta CDR3 region could be sequenced. TCRbeta CDR3 regions were sequenced using the immunoSEQ Assay. The immuneACCESS repertoire file appears here via TCRdb, limited to in-frame rearrangements. These files lack a portion of the clones; in checked studies, under half of the deficit traces to unresolved V genes, and the cause of the others is not known. The sample table shows some 16,000 clones, and around 80% are seen once. The leading ten clones occupy under 2.5% of the sample.

Broad study findings and their caveats: At doses from 0.1 to 3.0 mg/kg, clonal expansion was seen in both CD4+ and CD8+ blood T cells between baseline and week 6. On average, CD8+ T cells showed more expanded clones than CD4+ T cells after ivuxolimab. In partial responders in the 0.1-3.0 mg/kg groups, normalized peripheral clonal expansion was found to be among the lowest, especially among CD8+ T cells. Which antigens the clonally expanded peripheral T cells were specific for was not determined. Low levels of normalized T-cell clonal expansion were also seen in some patients who did not respond.

The sequence derives from an adult with an advanced solid tumor such as melanoma, head and neck, liver or kidney cancer. This specimen was CD4+ or CD8+ T cells sorted from blood, taken in a trial of the OX40 agonist ivuxolimab. The sequence links TRBV5-3 to TRBJ2-4; possibly the D gene is TRBD2, per 6 matching bases. TRBV5-3 is reported as an ORF; its role is uncertain. The CDR3 here reads CASSLGGGDIQYF. The DNA reads TGTGCCAGCAGCTTGGGGGGAGGCGACATTCAGTACTTC.